This TCR beta chain stems from a study of blood T cell repertoires in COVID-19 (TCRdb year 2020). Broadly, across the study: Samples from collaborators originated in the United States, Italy and Spain and spanned both the acute and convalescent phases of COVID-19. The prospective study material was composed of cDNA or gDNA derived from T cells, B-cell-depleted T cells, or PBMCs. Deeply sampled blood TCRbeta repertoires from subjects exposed to, actively infected with, or recovered from COVID-19 were included in the dataset. The repertoires were released in a freely available public database intended as a resource for research on the immune response to SARS-CoV-2. The samples were drawn from the first 160 participants of the ongoing ImmuneRACE study and from 1,200 or so subjects provided by 6 global collaborators. The sample metadata nearly always contained a de-identified subject ID, COVID-19 status, age in years and sex. Where available, HLA class I and class II types were obtained from metadata supplied by the sample provider rather than from assay-based typing. What the work shows at the level of the full study, not this receptor alone: Clinical and demographic metadata were provided uncurated, with the amount varying by source and participant.

TCRbeta CDR3 regions were amplified from genomic DNA using the immunoSEQ Assay, a bias-controlled multiplex PCR. For the original study's pipeline: Nucleated cell counts per sample were estimated from amplification of reference gene primers within the assay. Sequence reads were collapsed and filtered to measure the absolute abundance of every unique TCRbeta CDR3 rearrangement. Productive Simpson clonality was computed per sample as the square root of Simpson's diversity index over productive rearrangements. In TCRdb, the immuneACCESS table is reduced to in-frame sequences with V and J assigned. These tables do not hold every clone; where another copy was compared, an unresolved V gene accounts for under half, and the others remain unexplained. Clone size and V and J calls were adopted from that table, with D and trimming inferred from the DNA. Counted in this sample were around 130,000 clones; almost 85% of them appeared once. The ten largest clones capture approximately 1.5% of the sample.

Remarks on this clone: Its antigen specificity is not known. There are no base qualities to consult, and no much larger clone falls within one base.

The CDR3 runs 14 residues from the cysteine to the phenylalanine. Only the CDR3 region is kept as DNA, spanning 42 bases read in frame from base 1. The germline V gene supplies CDR1 SGHTA and CDR2 FQGNSA. The junction carries 9 bases between V and J, which are trimmed by 4 bases and 0 bases respectively. Collaborating institutions collected whole blood in K2EDTA tubes following their own protocols. For TCRbeta analysis, collaborator samples were shipped as frozen whole blood, as isolated PBMCs, or as DNA extracted from either sample type. Sequencing was carried out using peripheral blood. This receptor chain uses TRBV7-2 and TRBJ1-1, with no confidently assigned D gene. The origin of this receptor is a man aged 55 to 70 with acute or convalescent COVID-19. The nucleotide sequence is TGTGCCAGCAGCTCCAGAGGCCTGAACACTGAAGCTTTCTTT. Its protein is CASSSRGLNTEAFF. The variable domain in full, with residues beyond the CDR3 obtained from the reference TRBV7-2 and TRBJ1-1 genes, is GAGVSQSPSNKVTEKGKDVELRCDPISGHTALYWYRQSLGQGLEFLIYFQGNSAPDKSGLPSDRFSAERTGGSVSTLTIQRTQQEDSAVYLCASSSRGLNTEAFFGQGTRLTVV.